The rows below give T cell receptor beta chains drawn from one sample of a study of shared clonotypes between healthy human individuals. Assay used: immunoSEQ multiplex PCR; TCRdb lists only in-frame clones, some missing. The sample has roughly 2.6 million clones, around nine tenths seen once. Sequenced: naive CD4+ T cells sorted from blood. Receptors originate from a man younger than 35 in good health. CDR3s leave out the opening cysteine and the closing phenylalanine or tryptophan. Each record gives: J gene, V gene, CDR3 length, CDR3 protein.

J gene: TRBJ2-3; V gene: TRBV7-3; CDR3 length: 15; CDR3 protein: ASSTPGTEDGTDTQY
J gene: TRBJ2-5; V gene: TRBV11-2; CDR3 length: 14; CDR3 protein: ASSLGNAGGRETQY
J gene: TRBJ2-3; V gene: TRBV5-1; CDR3 length: 13; CDR3 protein: ASSFSGPPTDTQY
J gene: TRBJ2-3; V gene: TRBV9; CDR3 length: 14; CDR3 protein: ASSVEVGGMTDTQY
J gene: TRBJ1-2; V gene: TRBV28; CDR3 length: 11; CDR3 protein: ASSLSGQVGYT
J gene: TRBJ1-2; V gene: TRBV30; CDR3 length: 11; CDR3 protein: AWSVPGPYGYT
J gene: TRBJ1-6; V gene: TRBV28; CDR3 length: 16; CDR3 protein: ASSSTRWGMVSRATLH
J gene: TRBJ2-1; V gene: TRBV19; CDR3 length: 10; CDR3 protein: ASSSVYNEQF
J gene: TRBJ2-1; V gene: TRBV28; CDR3 length: 13; CDR3 protein: ASSRIRGGLNEQF
J gene: TRBJ2-1; V gene: TRBV30; CDR3 length: 13; CDR3 protein: AWSVLSGSYNEQF
J gene: TRBJ2-7; V gene: TRBV7-2; CDR3 length: 13; CDR3 protein: ASSLARDVSYEQY
J gene: TRBJ2-5; V gene: TRBV2; CDR3 length: 13; CDR3 protein: ASSEPGGTLETQY
J gene: TRBJ2-5; V gene: TRBV5-1; CDR3 length: 13; CDR3 protein: ASSLTSAPAEAQY
J gene: TRBJ1-1; V gene: TRBV28; CDR3 length: 13; CDR3 protein: ATVPLLGADTEAF
J gene: TRBJ1-4; V gene: TRBV11-2; CDR3 length: 16; CDR3 protein: ASSLDPPHRASYEKLF
J gene: TRBJ1-5; V gene: TRBV6-1; CDR3 length: 11; CDR3 protein: ASSYLSNQPQH
J gene: TRBJ2-2; V gene: TRBV19; CDR3 length: 16; CDR3 protein: ASSIDSPGGRITGELF
J gene: TRBJ2-1; V gene: TRBV18; CDR3 length: 13; CDR3 protein: ASSPPGQGVDEQF
J gene: TRBJ1-2; V gene: TRBV5-6; CDR3 length: 13; CDR3 protein: ASSSDLTGGYGYT
J gene: TRBJ2-7; V gene: TRBV30; CDR3 length: 9; CDR3 protein: AWTGANEQY
J gene: TRBJ1-6; V gene: TRBV15; CDR3 length: 14; CDR3 protein: ATSRVLRGGNSPLH
J gene: TRBJ1-6; V gene: TRBV19; CDR3 length: 13; CDR3 protein: ASRVDSSYNSPLH
J gene: TRBJ2-5; V gene: TRBV9; CDR3 length: 13; CDR3 protein: ASSVGQGGRETQY
J gene: TRBJ2-5; V gene: TRBV5-1; CDR3 length: 13; CDR3 protein: ASSLDSGRGETQY
J gene: TRBJ1-6; V gene: TRBV7-2; CDR3 length: 15; CDR3 protein: ASSLASGTGRHSPLH
J gene: TRBJ2-7; V gene: TRBV5-4; CDR3 length: 12; CDR3 protein: ASSAGQGLSEQY
J gene: TRBJ2-2; V gene: TRBV18; CDR3 length: 12; CDR3 protein: ASSPREEGGELF
J gene: TRBJ2-2; V gene: TRBV14; CDR3 length: 13; CDR3 protein: ASSLRTGTRGELF
J gene: TRBJ1-3; V gene: TRBV5-5; CDR3 length: 13; CDR3 protein: ASSRTGASGNTIY
J gene: TRBJ2-1; V gene: TRBV25-1; CDR3 length: 16; CDR3 protein: ASSEYSWRGGPGNEQF
J gene: TRBJ2-1; V gene: TRBV5-1; CDR3 length: 13; CDR3 protein: ASRPGTGARNEQF